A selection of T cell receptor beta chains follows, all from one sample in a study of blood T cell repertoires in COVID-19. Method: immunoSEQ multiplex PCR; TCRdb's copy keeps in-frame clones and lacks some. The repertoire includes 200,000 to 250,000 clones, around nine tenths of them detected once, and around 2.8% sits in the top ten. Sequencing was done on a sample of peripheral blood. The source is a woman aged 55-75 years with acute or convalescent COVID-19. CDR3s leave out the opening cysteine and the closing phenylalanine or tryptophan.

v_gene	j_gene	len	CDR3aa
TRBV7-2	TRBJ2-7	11	ASSSDRGSEQY
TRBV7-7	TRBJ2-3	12	ASSGGHGTDTQY
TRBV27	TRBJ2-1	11	ASGRQTYNEQF
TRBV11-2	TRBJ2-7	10	ASSQGVIEQY
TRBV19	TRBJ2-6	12	ASLDRSGANVLT
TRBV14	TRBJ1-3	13	ASSQDTRSGNTIY
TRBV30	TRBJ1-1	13	AWSVQGTSNTEAF
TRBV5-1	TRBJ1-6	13	ASSETGERNSPLH
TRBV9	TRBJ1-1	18	ASSANGIGTGGPLNTEAF
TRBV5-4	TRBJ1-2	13	ASSLDYDARHGYT
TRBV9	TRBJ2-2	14	ASSGTGGVDTGELF
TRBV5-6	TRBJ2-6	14	ASSSIRQGTPNVLT
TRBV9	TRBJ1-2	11	ASSAGGTSRYT
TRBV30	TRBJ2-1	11	ACRDRGRYEQF
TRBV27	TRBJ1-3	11	ASRQGVGNTIY
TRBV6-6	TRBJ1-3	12	ASSPATRANTIY
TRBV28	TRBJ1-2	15	ASSPPTTGAWGYGYT
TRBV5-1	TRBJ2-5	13	ASSLAQLDQETQY
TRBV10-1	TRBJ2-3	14	ASSESGSGVINTQY
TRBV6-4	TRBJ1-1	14	ASSDPPATQHTEAF
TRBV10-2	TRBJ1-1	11	ASSERFRAEAF
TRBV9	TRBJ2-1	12	ASSVLLAGGLKF
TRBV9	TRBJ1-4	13	ASSVGTGRNEKLF
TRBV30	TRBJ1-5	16	AWSVEGALGNSNQPQH
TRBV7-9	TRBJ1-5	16	ASSLGDRGLGSNQPQH
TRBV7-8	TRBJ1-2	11	ASSDRGDYGYT
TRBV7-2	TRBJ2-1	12	ASSLQSSGTSGF
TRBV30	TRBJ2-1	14	AWSLTGGGAMYEQF
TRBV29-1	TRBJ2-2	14	SVEDRWRLNTGELF
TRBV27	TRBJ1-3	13	ASSLREGAGNTIY
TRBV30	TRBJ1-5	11	AWRGPSNQPQH
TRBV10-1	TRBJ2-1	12	ASSDPAGGPSKF
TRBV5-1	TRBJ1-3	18	ASSLALNDRVGGVGNTIY
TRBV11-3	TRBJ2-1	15	ASSLGAGGPSYNEQF
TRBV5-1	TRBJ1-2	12	ASSPGTGGRGYT
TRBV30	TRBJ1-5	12	AWRGTGSNQPQH
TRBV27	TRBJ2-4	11	ASRGQGLNIQY
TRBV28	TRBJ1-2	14	ASSPGTGQRYYGYT
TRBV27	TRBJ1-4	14	ASSFGQGAYNEKLF
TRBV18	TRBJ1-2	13	ASSAGTEVLLGYT
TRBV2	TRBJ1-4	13	ASSARTGPNEKLF
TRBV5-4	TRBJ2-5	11	ASSPGTEETQY
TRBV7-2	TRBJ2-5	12	ASSSAGGPKTQY
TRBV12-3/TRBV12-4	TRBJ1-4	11	ASRRIGDEKLF
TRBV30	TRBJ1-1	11	AWSRDLFTEAF
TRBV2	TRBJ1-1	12	ASTGGGSGTEAF
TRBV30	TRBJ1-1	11	AWARGQGTEAF
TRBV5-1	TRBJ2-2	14	ASSLVAGQFTGELF
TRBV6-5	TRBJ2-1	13	ASRDLTGGYNEQF
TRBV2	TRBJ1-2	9	ASSGLAGYT
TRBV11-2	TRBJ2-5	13	ASSFQLAGGETQY
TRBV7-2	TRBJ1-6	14	ASSLELTGQSSPLH
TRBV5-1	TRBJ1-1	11	ASSPQGGVGAF
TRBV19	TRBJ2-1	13	ASSIGGSKDNEQF
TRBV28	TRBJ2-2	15	ASSLRRDSLTTGELF
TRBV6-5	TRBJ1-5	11	ASRGTGDQPQH
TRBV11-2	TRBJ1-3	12	ASSLAGAGNTIY
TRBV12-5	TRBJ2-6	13	ASAFGGPGANVLT